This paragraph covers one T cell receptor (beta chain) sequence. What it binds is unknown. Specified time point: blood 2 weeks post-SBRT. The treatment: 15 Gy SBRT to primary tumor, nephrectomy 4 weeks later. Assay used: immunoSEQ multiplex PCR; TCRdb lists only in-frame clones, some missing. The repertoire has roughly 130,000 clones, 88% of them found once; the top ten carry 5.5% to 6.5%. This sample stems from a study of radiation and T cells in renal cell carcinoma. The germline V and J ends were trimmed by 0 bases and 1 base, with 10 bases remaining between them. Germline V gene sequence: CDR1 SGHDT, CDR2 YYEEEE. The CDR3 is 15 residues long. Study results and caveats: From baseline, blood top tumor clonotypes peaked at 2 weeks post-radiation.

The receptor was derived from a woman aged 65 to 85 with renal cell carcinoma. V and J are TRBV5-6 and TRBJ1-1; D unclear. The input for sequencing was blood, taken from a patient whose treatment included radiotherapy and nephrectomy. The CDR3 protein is CASSLGRLKNTEAFF. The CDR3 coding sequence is TGTGCCAGCAGCTTGGGCAGGTTAAAGAACACTGAAGCTTTCTTT.